This T cell receptor (beta chain) was identified in a study of T cells after yellow fever vaccination. This clonotype was observed at least ten times. This CDR3 region has 15 residues. Germline loops: CDR1 MNHNS, CDR2 SASEGT. Trimming removed 7 bases at V and 1 base at J, with 17 bases between. MiXCR was run by TCRdb on the 5' RACE reads, yielding one entry per CDR3 protein. This table holds some 220,000 distinct CDR3 sequences, less than 3.5% found once. The material sequenced was CD4+ T cells sorted from PBMCs, taken 10 days after the yellow fever booster vaccination. J is TRBJ2-7 and V is TRBV6-1; D may be TRBD1 (5 bases). The origin of this receptor is a man between 18 and 29 years old who received the YFV17D yellow fever vaccine. The CDR3 sequence: CASMRTHDTSYEQYF. Here the CDR3 DNA reads TGTGCCAGCATGAGGACACACGATACTTCCTACGAGCAGTACTTC.